The rows below give T cell receptor beta chains drawn from one sample of a study of identical twins. TCRdb independently ran MiXCR on the 5' RACE reads; one entry per CDR3 protein. The sample has 1.5 million to 2 million distinct CDR3 sequences, 32% seen once. The sequenced sample was cord blood. The receptors stem from a newborn girl in good health. The CDR3 runs from the conserved cysteine through the conserved F or W. A D gene is named only where the DNA matches it firmly. Size values are once, few and many counts, or a class for expanded clones, and some rows have none.

J: TRBJ2-1; D: TRBD2; V: TRBV20-1; size: -; CDR3: CSAEALLAGEHEGSYNEQFF; DNA: TGCAGTGCTGAGGCCCTTCTAGCGGGAGAGCACGAGGGGTCCTACAATGAGCAGTTCTTC
J: TRBJ2-7; D: TRBD2; V: TRBV5-1; size: -; CDR3: CASSLGGLGISYEQYF; DNA: TGCGCCAGCAGCTTGGGGGGACTAGGGATTTCCTACGAGCAGTACTTC
J: TRBJ2-3; D: -; V: TRBV12-3/TRBV12-4; size: many; CDR3: CASSFFSTDTQYF; DNA: TGTGCCAGCAGTTTTTTTAGCACAGATACGCAGTATTTT
J: TRBJ1-2; D: TRBD1; V: TRBV4-1; size: few; CDR3: CASSQGRDRGRYGYTF; DNA: TGCGCCAGCAGCCAAGGACGGGACAGGGGGCGGTATGGCTACACCTTC
J: TRBJ1-2; D: -; V: TRBV20-1; size: few; CDR3: CSATGQTIYGYTF; DNA: TGCAGTGCTACCGGACAGACGATCTATGGCTACACCTTC
J: TRBJ1-1; D: -; V: TRBV5-6; size: -; CDR3: CASSLAGYPTEAFF; DNA: TGTGCCAGCAGCTTGGCCGGGTACCCCACTGAAGCTTTCTTT
J: TRBJ2-3; D: -; V: TRBV6-1; size: -; CDR3: CAGRQGTDTQYF; DNA: TGTGCCGGCAGGCAGGGCACAGATACGCAGTATTTT
J: TRBJ2-5; D: -; V: TRBV20-1; size: -; CDR3: CSASKIAVSGTQYF; DNA: TGCAGTGCTAGTAAGATAGCGGTTTCTGGGACCCAGTACTTC
J: TRBJ2-1; D: TRBD1; V: TRBV10-2; size: -; CDR3: CASSGPGTGDTEQFF; DNA: TGCGCCAGCAGTGGACCCGGGACAGGGGACACTGAGCAGTTCTTC
J: TRBJ1-4; D: -; V: TRBV20-1; size: -; CDR3: CSARAFGNEKLFF; DNA: TGCAGTGCTAGGGCATTCGGTAATGAAAAACTGTTTTTT
J: TRBJ2-7; D: -; V: TRBV2; size: few; CDR3: CADRGLGRGAYEQYF; DNA: TGTGCCGACAGGGGACTAGGACGTGGGGCCTACGAGCAGTACTTC
J: TRBJ1-5; D: -; V: TRBV12-3/TRBV12-4; size: few; CDR3: CASSLWGASNQPQHF; DNA: TGTGCCAGCAGTTTGTGGGGGGCGAGCAATCAGCCCCAGCATTTT
J: TRBJ2-4; D: -; V: TRBV5-1; size: few; CDR3: CASSLAPPADIQYF; DNA: TGCGCCAGCAGCTTGGCCCCCCCCGCGGACATTCAGTACTTC
J: TRBJ2-7; D: -; V: TRBV20-1; size: few; CDR3: CSASRTPEGYEQYF; DNA: TGCAGTGCTTCTCGGACGCCCGAAGGCTACGAGCAGTACTTC
J: TRBJ2-5; D: -; V: TRBV29-1; size: -; CDR3: CSVEYRVVSETQYF; DNA: TGCAGCGTTGAATACAGGGTAGTATCGGAGACCCAGTACTTC
J: TRBJ2-7; D: -; V: TRBV21-1; size: few; CDR3: CASSTTQRSSEQYF; DNA: TGTGCCAGCAGCACTACCCAACGGTCGTCCGAGCAGTACTTC
J: TRBJ1-6; D: -; V: TRBV5-6; size: -; CDR3: CASSLLGRQSDSPLHF; DNA: TGTGCCAGCAGCTTGTTAGGTCGACAGTCGGATTCACCCCTCCACTTT
J: TRBJ1-1; D: -; V: TRBV9; size: -; CDR3: CASSVGSPRQVDTEAFF; DNA: TGTGCCAGCAGCGTAGGGTCCCCCAGACAGGTGGACACTGAAGCTTTCTTT
J: TRBJ2-5; D: -; V: TRBV6-1; size: many; CDR3: CASSGSFQYF; DNA: TGTGCCAGCAGTGGATCCTTCCAGTACTTC
J: TRBJ2-4; D: -; V: TRBV7-9; size: -; CDR3: CASSLTGIAKNIQYF; DNA: TGTGCCAGCAGTTTAACGGGGATAGCCAAAAACATTCAGTACTTC
J: TRBJ1-1; D: TRBD1; V: TRBV9; size: -; CDR3: CASSVGGTGNTEAFF; DNA: TGTGCCAGCAGCGTAGGTGGGACAGGGAACACTGAAGCTTTCTTT
J: TRBJ2-5; D: -; V: TRBV20-1; size: -; CDR3: CSAREDTQETQYF; DNA: TGCAGTGCTAGAGAGGACACCCAAGAGACCCAGTACTTC
J: TRBJ1-5; D: -; V: TRBV20-1; size: -; CDR3: CSATLATVNQPQHF; DNA: TGCAGTGCTACCCTTGCGACAGTCAATCAGCCCCAGCATTTT
J: TRBJ2-3; D: TRBD2; V: TRBV7-2; size: -; CDR3: CASSREGLAVDTQYF; DNA: TGTGCCAGCAGCCGGGAGGGGCTAGCCGTAGATACGCAGTATTTT
J: TRBJ2-7; D: -; V: TRBV4-2; size: few; CDR3: CASSQVEGSHNEQYF; DNA: TGTGCCAGCAGCCAAGTGGAAGGGTCCCACAATGAGCAGTACTTC
J: TRBJ1-5; D: -; V: TRBV20-1; size: -; CDR3: CSAREGIWGTLSNQPQHF; DNA: TGCAGTGCTAGGGAAGGAATTTGGGGAACCCTTAGCAATCAGCCCCAGCATTTT
J: TRBJ2-2; D: -; V: TRBV6-2/TRBV6-3; size: few; CDR3: CASSSGVNTGELFF; DNA: TGTGCCAGCAGTTCAGGGGTGAACACCGGGGAGCTGTTTTTT
J: TRBJ2-2; D: TRBD2; V: TRBV18; size: -; CDR3: CTSSKEIGLAGVWDTGELFF; DNA: TGTACCAGCTCAAAGGAAATCGGACTAGCGGGAGTCTGGGACACCGGGGAGCTGTTTTTT
J: TRBJ1-2; D: -; V: TRBV6-6; size: few; CDR3: CASSYADRGYTF; DNA: TGTGCCAGCAGTTACGCTGACAGGGGCTACACCTTC
J: TRBJ1-5; D: -; V: TRBV20-1; size: -; CDR3: CSASPNTNQPQHF; DNA: TGCAGTGCTAGCCCAAATACAAATCAGCCCCAGCATTTT
J: TRBJ2-2; D: -; V: TRBV5-1; size: -; CDR3: CASRTLNTGELFF; DNA: TGCGCCAGCCGGACTCTGAACACCGGGGAGCTGTTTTTT